These 23 T cell receptor beta chains were all obtained from the same sample, sequenced in a study of long-term antiretroviral therapy in people with HIV. Survey-level immunoSEQ v3.0 assays were run. TCRdb's table, derived via immunoSEQ multiplex PCR, lists solely in-frame clones and lacks some. The sample records roughly 20,000 clones, roughly 86% being singletons. Sequencing was performed on unsorted PBMCs, taken 0.5 years after starting antiretroviral therapy. These receptor sequences come from a man aged 40-55 years with HIV.

The chain is built from TRBV7-2 and TRBJ1-1; 8 positions agree with TRBD1. The CDR3 spans 16 residues. V was pared by 5 bases and J by 0 bases, with 8 bases of the junction left unmatched. In germline, CDR1 is SGHTA, CDR2 FQGNSA. This CDR3 reads CASSHPSTGVNTEAFF. DNA for the CDR3: TGTGCCAGCAGCCACCCATCGACAGGGGTGAACACTGAAGCTTTCTTT.

The rearrangement links TRBV6-5 to TRBJ2-3; D remains ambiguous. The CDR3 is 15 residues long. The V end was cut by 0 bases, the J end by 5 bases, with 12 bases between. CDR1 is MNHEY and CDR2 is SVGAGI in the germline V gene. The CDR3: CASSYSHNGRDTQYF. Here the CDR3 DNA reads TGTGCCAGCAGTTACTCCCATAATGGGCGAGATACGCAGTATTTT.

The gene calls are TRBV11-2 and TRBJ2-1; 8 nucleotides agree with TRBD2. In germline, CDR1 is SGHAT, CDR2 FQNNGV. The CDR3 is 16 residues long. Unmatched junction bases numbered 8, after V lost 0 bases and J lost 7 bases. DNA for the CDR3: TGTGCCAGCAGCTTAGAGTGGCGGGAGGAAAATAATGAGCAGTTCTTC. It yields the protein CASSLEWREENNEQFF.

In DNA, the CDR3 is TGTGCCAGCAGGGGCTCTAACTATGGCTACACCTTC. This encodes CASRGSNYGYTF. This chain joins TRBV2 and TRBJ1-2; D uncertain. The germline V gene has CDR1 SNHLY and CDR2 FYNNEI. V lost 6 bases, J lost 0 bases, and 5 bases lay in between. The CDR3 spans 12 residues.

The chain couples TRBV11-2 to TRBJ2-7, with 8 bases that match TRBD2. The V segment lost 4 bases and the J segment 0 bases; nucleotides outside the gene matches: 5. The CDR3 totals 15 residues. The V gene's germline CDR1 is SGHAT and CDR2 FQNNGV. CDR3 sequence (DNA): TGTGCCAGCAGCTGGGGTGCGGGGGGCTCCTACGAGCAGTACTTC. Translation gives CASSWGAGGSYEQYF.

This clone was detected only once. V and J are TRBV5-1 and TRBJ2-2; the match to TRBD1 covers 8 bases. Germline V gene sequence: CDR1 SGHRS, CDR2 YFSETQ. V dropped 4 bases and J dropped 4; count of bases not matched to a gene: 9. CDR3 length: 16 amino acids. The CDR3 here is CASSPRTGQGTGELFF. The CDR3 nucleotides read TGCGCCAGCAGCCCTCGGACAGGGCAGGGCACCGGGGAGCTGTTTTTT.

The J gene is TRBJ2-3, the V gene TRBV7-9, with TRBD2 matching over 13 bases. Trimming cost V 5 bases and J 4 bases; bases outside gene matches: 6. Per the germline V gene, CDR1 is SEHNR and CDR2 is FQNEAQ (reference sequence). The CDR3 is 16 amino acids. CDR3 DNA: TGTGCCAGCAGCCATGGACTAGCGGGAGCCGCAGATACGCAGTATTTT. Its translation: CASSHGLAGAADTQYF.

The chain combines TRBV11-2 with TRBJ2-7, with TRBD1 matching over 8 bases. There are 16 residues in the CDR3. Per germline, CDR1 SGHAT and CDR2 FQNNGV. Unmatched junction bases numbered 8, after V lost 1 base and J lost 3 bases. The CDR3 region has the DNA TGTGCCAGCAGCTTAGTTGGGCAGGGGGCGAGCTACGAGCAGTACTTC. Amino acid sequence: CASSLVGQGASYEQYF.

The chain carries TRBV19 and TRBJ1-2; weak D call: TRBD1 (5 bases). Germline CDR1 reads LNHDA; CDR2 reads SQIVND (reference sequence). V shed 5 bases and J shed 6 bases, with 25 bases lying between them. The CDR3 runs 17 residues. The CDR3 protein is CASSSRQPDYIYNGYTF. For the CDR3, the DNA is TGTGCCAGTAGTTCGCGACAGCCGGATTATATTTATAATGGCTACACCTTC.

The chain has TRBV7-3 and TRBJ2-1, with 10 nucleotides matching TRBD2. Germline V gene sequence: CDR1 SGHTA, CDR2 FQGTGA. The CDR3 runs 15 residues. After removal of 5 bases from V and 10 bases from J, the junction contained 11 bases not matched to a gene. The DNA of the CDR3 is TGTGCCAGCAGCCCGGGACTAGCGCCGGAACAAGAGCAGTTCTTC. Its protein is CASSPGLAPEQEQFF.

The chain uses TRBV5-1 and TRBJ2-5; D is unclear. Germline values: CDR1 SGHRS, CDR2 YFSETQ. The CDR3 covers 14 residues. V lost 2 bases and J lost 1, with 9 bases in between. CDR3 DNA: TGCGCCAGCAGCTTTTCTACTCCCCAAGAGACCCAGTACTTC. Amino acids: CASSFSTPQETQYF.

This chain joins TRBV7-8 and TRBJ1-5; the D is unclear. V lost 5 bases to trimming and J lost 2 bases, with 16 bases between them. Germline V gene sequence: CDR1 SGHVS, CDR2 FQNEAQ. The CDR3 is made up of 16 amino acids. CDR3 in DNA: TGTGCCAGCAGCCCAGACCTCGGGCCCGGCAATCAGCCCCAGCATTTT. Translating gives CASSPDLGPGNQPQHF.

The V call is TRBV7-9, the J call TRBJ2-5; 7 nucleotides match TRBD2. Germline CDR1 reads SEHNR; CDR2 reads FQNEAQ (reference sequence). Trimming took 5 bases from V and 2 from J; bases not matched to a gene: 17. This CDR3 contains 18 residues. Here the CDR3 DNA reads TGTGCCAGCAGCCCCCGTTTGGGAGGGCCGGTGGGTCAAGAGACCCAGTACTTC. It translates to CASSPRLGGPVGQETQYF.

By proportion, this clone is medium-sized. This chain links TRBV28 with TRBJ1-2; D is perhaps TRBD1 (5 bases). Between the trimmed V and J ends, which lost 4 bases and 4 bases, there was a span of 13 bases. Germline lookup yields CDR1 MDHEN and CDR2 SYDVKM. The CDR3 sequence is 14 residues long. CDR3 region: CASSSTGGIYGYTF. In nucleotides, the CDR3 is TGTGCCAGCAGTTCTACCGGGGGGATCTATGGCTACACCTTC.

The rearrangement joins TRBV27 to TRBJ2-1; possibly TRBD1 or TRBD2 for D (5 bases each). CDR1 is MNHEY, CDR2 SMNVEV, per germline (reference sequence). The CDR3 totals 15 residues. V lost 3 bases to trimming and J lost 9 bases, with 18 bases between them. The CDR3 loop reads CASSFSGAPPGEQFF. Here the CDR3 DNA reads TGTGCCAGCAGTTTCTCCGGGGCCCCCCCCGGTGAGCAGTTCTTC.

The genes are TRBV11-2 and TRBJ1-4; D is possibly TRBD1 (6 bases). The CDR3 is 15 amino acids. Trimming removed 5 bases at V and 4 bases at J, with 14 bases between. Per the germline V gene, CDR1 is SGHAT and CDR2 is FQNNGV. Written as DNA, the CDR3 is TGTGCCAGCAGCCGGGGGGCACGAGGTAATGAAAAACTGTTTTTT. Protein sequence: CASSRGARGNEKLFF.

The rearrangement joins TRBV4-3 to TRBJ2-7; 13 nucleotides match TRBD2. The CDR3 has 18 amino acids. Germline V gives CDR1 LGHNA, CDR2 YSLEER. V shed 0 bases and J 6 bases; nucleotides not matched to a gene: 11. CDR3 sequence reads: CASSQDLVWTSGSREQYF. CDR3 in DNA: TGCGCCAGCAGCCAAGATCTTGTTTGGACTAGCGGGAGTCGCGAGCAGTACTTC.

The chain has TRBV28 and TRBJ1-5; 7 bases match TRBD1. The germline gives CDR1 MDHEN, CDR2 SYDVKM. V shed 8 bases, J shed 2 bases, and the junction held 18 bases outside the gene matches. CDR3 length: 18 residues. The CDR3 DNA follows: TGTGCCAGCGGGCTGACGCGACAGGGCGTAGTCGGCAATCAGCCCCAGCATTTT. As protein: CASGLTRQGVVGNQPQHF.

This clone was detected once. The genes are TRBV4-1 and TRBJ1-2; D is uncertain. Germline-derived CDR1 and CDR2 are MGHRA and YSYEKL. The CDR3 covers 12 residues. Trimming removed 3 bases from V and 7 bases from J, with 9 bases in between. The CDR3 DNA reads as TGCGCCAGCAGCCACCTTTCCGGTGGCTACACCTTC. Encoded protein: CASSHLSGGYTF.

The rearrangement joins TRBV7-9 to TRBJ1-3; D ambiguous. Germline V gene data show CDR1 as SEHNR and CDR2 as FQNEAQ (reference sequence). Between the trimmed V and J ends, which lost 5 bases and 0 bases, there was a span of 14 bases. The length of the CDR3 is 16 residues. CDR3 in DNA: TGTGCCAGCAGCCCACGCCGGATGGGCTCTGGAAACACCATATATTTT. The encoded protein is CASSPRRMGSGNTIYF.

This chain joins TRBV18 and TRBJ1-2; 8 nucleotides match TRBD1. This CDR3 has 15 amino acids. The V gene end was trimmed by 5 bases and the J gene end by 8 bases; junction bases not matched to a gene: 13. CDR1 is KGHSH and CDR2 is LQKENI in the germline V gene. The CDR3 coding sequence is TGTGCCAGCTCATACGACAGGGGCCCCCGCGGCGGCTACACCTTC. Encoded protein: CASSYDRGPRGGYTF.

The V gene is TRBV9, the J gene TRBJ2-3; 12 nucleotides match TRBD2. V was clipped by 4 bases and J by 6 bases; unmatched bases: 12. The germline V gene has CDR1 SGDLS and CDR2 YYNGEE. This CDR3 is built from 17 residues. CDR3 region: CASSSLSSGGDRDTQYF. CDR3 sequence (DNA): TGTGCCAGCAGCTCCCTCTCTAGCGGGGGGGATAGGGATACGCAGTATTTT.

The chain employs TRBV19 and TRBJ2-7, with D perhaps given as TRBD1 or TRBD2 (5 bases each). Germline loops: CDR1 LNHDA, CDR2 SQIVND (reference sequence). This CDR3 is 14 amino acids long. The V gene lost 4 bases and the J gene lost 3 bases, with 13 bases spanning the gap. The CDR3 DNA is TGTGCCAGTAGTACCCCGGGACGGAACTACGAGCAGTACTTC. As protein: CASSTPGRNYEQYF. Full variable domain (missing parts from reference TRBV19 and TRBJ2-7): DGGITQSPKYLFRKEGQNVTLSCEQNLNHDAMYWYRQDPGQGLRLIYYSQIVNDFQKGDIAEGYSVSREKKESFPLTVTSAQKNPTAFYLCASSTPGRNYEQYFGPGTRLTVT.